This T cell receptor beta chain originates from a study of CD8 T cells in Susac syndrome. Overall study findings and caveats: The study conceded that relatively few individuals underwent its TCR sequencing and HLA analysis.

CDR3 length: 14 residues. Germline CDR1 is MNHEY and CDR2 is SVGEGT. V was trimmed by 2 bases and J by 3 bases, leaving 10 bases between them. As controls, healthy donors matched for age and sex were used. It was with random hexamers that 0.5 to 1 ug RNA was reverse transcribed. The authors amplified TCR beta CDR3 across 54 Vbeta and 13 Jbeta using immunoSEQ multiplex PCR. MiXCR was run by TCRdb on the immunoSEQ multiplex PCR reads, yielding one entry per CDR3 protein. Among fewer than 200,000 distinct CDR3 sequences listed, approximately 93% were seen once. Details on this clonotype: Its target is unknown.

This chain uses TRBV6-2 or TRBV6-3 with TRBJ2-5; D ambiguous. This sequence was found in a human donor in good health. Sequences were obtained from CD4+ T cells from PBMCs. The CDR3 DNA reads TGTGCCAGCAGTTACGGCTCCCTCAAAGAGACCCAGTACTTC. It translates to CASSYGSLKETQYF.